This TCR beta chain was observed in a study of blood T cell repertoires in COVID-19 (dated by TCRdb to the early 2020s). About the full investigation: Collaborator samples came from the United States, Italy and Spain and covered acute and convalescent phases of COVID-19. The prospective study material was composed of cDNA or gDNA derived from T cells, B-cell-depleted T cells, or PBMCs. Deeply sampled blood TCRbeta repertoires from subjects exposed to, actively infected with, or recovered from COVID-19 were included in the dataset. The repertoires were released in a freely available public database meant as a resource for research on the immune response to SARS-CoV-2. Samples were obtained from the ongoing ImmuneRACE study (first 160 participants) and from 950 to 1,500 subjects provided by 6 global collaborators. Nearly every sample came with metadata listing a de-identified subject ID, COVID-19 status, age in years and sex. HLA class I and class II types, where available, came from metadata supplied by the sample provider rather than from assay-based typing.

One collaborating source in Seattle enrolled patients while the patients were actively infected and followed the patients over time throughout the course of disease. Collaborating institutions collected whole blood in K2EDTA tubes following their own protocols. Collaborator samples were shipped for TCRbeta analysis as frozen whole blood, isolated PBMCs, or DNA extracted from either sample type. Reading from cysteine to phenylalanine, the CDR3 counts 13 amino acids. This entry keeps only the CDR3 DNA: 39 bases, framed from base 1. Clipping removes 6 bases from V and 5 bases from J, with 6 as the unmatched junction base count. The immunoSEQ Assay, a bias-controlled multiplex PCR, was used to amplify TCRbeta CDR3 regions from genomic DNA. From the authors' description of their analysis: Within the assay, amplification of reference gene primers was used to estimate how many nucleated cells each sample contained. To quantify the absolute abundance of each unique TCRbeta CDR3 rearrangement, sequence reads were collapsed and filtered. For each sample, productive Simpson clonality was calculated as the square root of Simpson's diversity index over productive rearrangements. Drawn from immuneACCESS, this table holds only the in-frame rearrangements with V and J called that TCRdb kept. Clones are partly lost; checked studies trace under half to an unresolved V gene and leave the rest unexplained. Clone size and the V and J calls come from that table; the DNA yielded D and trimming. The sample yields roughly 350,000 clones; almost 90% were counted once. Of the sample, about 7% falls within the top ten clones.

General findings and caveats noted by the study authors: The amount of clinical and demographic metadata varied by source and participant and was provided uncurated.

Notes on this clone: Its specific antigen is unknown. No qualities accompany the bases; no much larger clone lies one base away.

This clonotype originated in a woman in her 70s with COVID-19, enrolled during active disease. Sequences were obtained from peripheral blood. The rearranged chain carries TRBV12-3 or TRBV12-4 and TRBJ1-1, and 7 junctional nucleotides match TRBD1. DNA sequence: TGTGCCAGCAGCCCGGGGGACAGAACTGAAGCTTTCTTT. This yields the protein CASSPGDRTEAFF.